The 3 T cell receptor beta chains below were found in one sample sequenced in a study of early T cells in non-severe SARS-CoV-2 infection. TCRdb fed the 5' RACE reads into MiXCR, producing one record per CDR3 protein. The sample yields tens of thousands of distinct CDR3 sequences, 12% seen once. The sequencing here drew on whole blood, taken at baseline. These TCRs come from an adult who was a healthcare worker with PCR-confirmed SARS-CoV-2 infection or an uninfected control (not recorded which). The donor label of this sample is uncertain.

The sample holds many counts of this clonotype. This chain joins TRBV2 and TRBJ2-3; TRBD2 matches at 10 bases. Germline CDR1 and CDR2: SNHLY and FYNNEI. The CDR3 length is 17 residues. The ends lost 10 bases at V and 0 bases at J; junction bases unmatched: 13. The CDR3 is CATGLGLLAGSTDTQYF. DNA for the CDR3: TGTGCCACCGGACTAGGTTTACTAGCGGGGAGCACAGATACGCAGTATTTT.

This clonotype was seen at least ten times. The CDR3 is CASSPTSDTQYF. The CDR3 nucleotides are TGTGCCAGCAGCCCTACTAGTGATACGCAGTATTTT. This chain links TRBV7-8 with TRBJ2-3; D might be TRBD2 (5 bases). Germline loops: CDR1 SGHVS, CDR2 FQNEAQ. V was trimmed by 5 bases and J by 6 bases, leaving 9 bases between them. The length of the CDR3 is 12 residues.

This clonotype showed up many times. CDR3 nucleotides: TGTGCCAGCAGCGTCTTTTCGGAAAAACTGTTTTTT. Translating it yields CASSVFSEKLFF. The chain couples TRBV7-9 to TRBJ1-4; no definite D call. V lost 5 bases to trimming and J lost 8 bases, with 9 bases between them. The CDR3 is made up of 12 amino acids. Germline CDR1 reads SEHNR; CDR2 reads FQNEAQ (reference sequence).